A single sample is the source of the 27 T cell receptor beta chains below, sequenced in a study of Ad26.COV2.S vaccination and SARS-CoV-2 variants. Data came from immunoSEQ multiplex PCR; TCRdb stores just in-frame clones and leaves some out. The repertoire holds 380,000 or so clones, about four fifths seen once, with around 7.4% in the top ten. Treatment here: roughly 19 received Ad26.COV2.S at low or high dose, single or two shots; about 5 received placebo; per-sample allocation not given. Sampling took place 63 days after the first vaccine or placebo injection. The sequenced sample was peripheral blood, obtained in a trial of Ad26.COV2.S vaccine versus placebo. These receptors were collected from a person aged 18-60 years who received the Ad26.COV2.S COVID-19 vaccine or a placebo.

This rearrangement joins TRBV18 to TRBJ2-1, with D tentatively TRBD2 (5 bases). V dropped 3 bases and J dropped 4 bases, with 13 bases sitting between them. CDR1 and CDR2 from the germline V gene are KGHSH and LQKENI. CDR3 length equals 15 residues. Here the CDR3 DNA reads TGTGCCAGCTCACCCACCAGCGGCGGTTACAATGAGCAGTTCTTC. Its protein product is CASSPTSGGYNEQFF.

This chain joins TRBV5-4 and TRBJ2-7, with D possibly being TRBD1 (5 bases). Trimming pared 4 bases from V and 5 bases from J, leaving 10 bases between. Germline V lookup: CDR1 SGHNT, CDR2 YYREEE (reference sequence). CDR3 length: 12 amino acids. The CDR3 DNA sequence: TGTGCCAGCAGCCCTGACAGAGACGAGCAGTACTTC. This sequence encodes CASSPDRDEQYF.

The chain recombines TRBV20-1 with TRBJ1-3; D unresolved. V lost 6 bases and J lost 4, with 13 bases in between. Germline CDR1 reads DFQATT; CDR2 reads SNEGSKA (reference sequence). The CDR3 is made up of 13 amino acids. CDR3: CSASRTGGNTIYF. The CDR3 nucleotides read TGCAGTGCGAGTAGGACCGGGGGAAACACCATATATTTT.

On this clone itself: This specimen includes other DNA sequences encoding the same CDR3. This chain joins TRBV6-2 or TRBV6-3 and TRBJ2-7; the D is unclear. The CDR3 contains 11 residues. V lost 5 bases to trimming and J lost 2 bases, with 4 bases between them. CDR1 and CDR2 (germline): MNHEY, SVGEGT. The CDR3 DNA reads TGTGCCAGCAGTCGAACCTACGAGCAGTACTTC. This codes for CASSRTYEQYF.

This chain joins TRBV11-3 and TRBJ2-1; 8 positions agree with TRBD2. CDR3 size: 16 residues. V was pared by 5 bases and J by 0 bases, with 6 bases of the junction left unmatched. CDR1 is SGHNT and CDR2 is YENEEA in the germline V gene. The CDR3 nucleotides read TGTGCCAGCAGCCTACTAGCGGTGAGCTCCTACAATGAGCAGTTCTTC. Its protein product is CASSLLAVSSYNEQFF.

This clone was counted between two and nine times. The chain employs TRBV4-1 and TRBJ2-7, with 8 bases lining up with TRBD2. Germline lookup yields CDR1 MGHRA and CDR2 YSYEKL. This CDR3 spans 16 amino acids. Trimming at V came to 0 bases and at J to 4 bases, leaving 8 bases not matched to a gene. The CDR3 sequence: CASSQDKRENMYEQYF. DNA for the CDR3: TGCGCCAGCAGCCAAGATAAGCGGGAGAATATGTACGAGCAGTACTTC.

This chain uses TRBV11-2 with TRBJ1-3; the match to TRBD1 covers 7 bases. The CDR3 contains 17 residues. V lost 1 base and J lost 0; bases outside the gene matches: 6. In germline, CDR1 is SGHAT, CDR2 FQNNGV. The CDR3 DNA sequence: TGTGCCAGCAGCTTAGGCGACAGGGAAATCTCTGGAAACACCATATATTTT. Translation: CASSLGDREISGNTIYF.

The rearrangement links TRBV15 to TRBJ2-1, with D perhaps TRBD1 or TRBD2 (6 bases each). Germline-derived CDR1 and CDR2 are LNHNV and YYDKDF (reference sequence). The CDR3 is 19 amino acids. V lost 0 bases and J 6 bases, leaving 24 bases between the germline ends. Here the CDR3 reads CATSRDEFGGGGSGNEQFF. The CDR3 coding sequence is TGTGCCACCAGCAGAGATGAGTTTGGTGGAGGGGGGTCCGGCAATGAGCAGTTCTTC.

This clone was recorded only once. The rearrangement links TRBV6-2 or TRBV6-3 to TRBJ1-1; no firm D call. V lost 3 bases and J 4 bases, leaving 9 bases between the germline ends. The CDR3 is made up of 13 amino acids. The germline CDR1 and CDR2 sequences are MNHEY and SVGEGT. Written as DNA, the CDR3 is TGTGCCAGCAGTTATTTTAAGGGCACTGAAGCTTTCTTT. Amino acid sequence: CASSYFKGTEAFF.

The chain has TRBV10-3 and TRBJ1-2; unclear D gene. The germline V and J ends were trimmed by 2 bases and 8 bases, with 15 bases remaining between them. In germline, CDR1 is ENHRY, CDR2 SYGVKD. The CDR3 sequence is 14 residues long. The CDR3 DNA reads TGTGCCATCAGTGAGCCCGGACTTAAGAGGGGCTACACCTTC. Protein: CAISEPGLKRGYTF.

The chain links TRBV7-3 to TRBJ2-2; 13 bases map to TRBD2. The CDR3 length is 18 residues. Germline V gene lookup returns CDR1 SGHTA and CDR2 FQGTGA. V shed 4 bases, J shed 3 bases, and the junction held 8 bases outside the gene matches. The CDR3 is CASSSTSGRTWDTGELFF. The DNA for the CDR3 is TGTGCCAGCAGCTCGACTAGCGGGAGGACCTGGGACACCGGGGAGCTGTTTTTT.

V is TRBV5-4 and J is TRBJ2-5; weak D call: TRBD2 (7 bases). The CDR3 is 14 residues long. The germline V gene encodes CDR1 SGHNT and CDR2 YYREEE (reference sequence). Trimming shortened V by 4 bases and J by 5 bases, and 15 bases separated the two germline ends. CDR3 sequence: CASSPGGPAETQYF. CDR3 in DNA: TGTGCCAGCAGCCCCGGGGGGCCAGCGGAGACCCAGTACTTC.

The chain recombines TRBV4-3 with TRBJ1-1; weak D call: TRBD1 (6 bases). Trimming pared 0 bases from V and 8 bases from J, leaving 13 bases between. CDR1 is LGHNA, CDR2 YSLEER, per germline. The CDR3 has 14 amino acids. The CDR3 here is CASSQDRNRAEAFF. The DNA for the CDR3 is TGCGCCAGCAGCCAAGATCGGAACAGGGCAGAAGCTTTCTTT.

The chain links TRBV6-2 or TRBV6-3 to TRBJ2-3; D gene uncertain. Germline V gives CDR1 MNHEY, CDR2 SVGEGT. The CDR3 runs 16 residues. V was cut by 4 bases and J by 4 bases, with 18 bases left in between. Here the CDR3 reads CASSSLVPPSADTQYF. The CDR3 DNA is TGTGCCAGCAGTTCCCTAGTCCCTCCCTCCGCAGATACGCAGTATTTT.

The rearrangement uses TRBV5-1 and TRBJ1-1, with unresolved D. Trimming shortened V by 1 base and J by 2 bases, and 9 bases separated the two germline ends. The V gene's germline CDR1 is SGHRS and CDR2 YFSETQ. The CDR3 totals 14 residues. CDR3 DNA: TGCGCCAGCAGCTTGTTCTCGGATAACACTGAAGCTTTCTTT. Translated, it gives CASSLFSDNTEAFF.

This chain uses TRBV29-1 with TRBJ2-3; 13 bases agree with TRBD2. Trimming took 7 bases from V and 3 from J; bases not matched to a gene: 7. This CDR3 has 15 amino acids. The germline gives CDR1 SQVTM, CDR2 ANQGSEA. The CDR3 loop reads CSATRLAGGTDTQYF. The CDR3 DNA reads TGCAGCGCAACCCGACTAGCGGGAGGTACAGATACGCAGTATTTT.

The chain employs TRBV7-9 and TRBJ2-6; TRBD2 might be the D (5 bases). The CDR3 runs 15 residues. Germline V gives CDR1 SEHNR, CDR2 FQNEAQ (reference sequence). Trimming removed 4 bases at V and 0 bases at J, with 7 bases between. The CDR3 DNA follows: TGTGCCAGCAGCTGGGAGATCTCTGGGGCCAACGTCCTGACTTTC. Protein: CASSWEISGANVLTF.

The gene calls are TRBV5-1 and TRBJ2-7; TRBD1 matches at 10 bases. The CDR3 runs 13 residues. V was pared by 3 bases and J by 5 bases, with 2 bases of the junction left unmatched. CDR1 SGHRS and CDR2 YFSETQ come from the germline V gene. The CDR3 DNA sequence: TGCGCCAGCAGCTCGGGACAGGGGAACGAGCAGTACTTC. Its translation: CASSSGQGNEQYF.

V usage is TRBV12-3 or TRBV12-4 and J usage is TRBJ1-1; D not resolved. V lost 6 bases to trimming and J lost 9 bases, with 11 bases between them. The CDR3 has 11 residues. CDR3 loop: CASRKLSKAFF. CDR3 DNA: TGTGCCAGCAGGAAATTATCAAAAGCTTTCTTT.

This clone was seen just once. This rearrangement joins TRBV7-7 to TRBJ2-2, with D possibly TRBD1 on 6 matching bases. Germline-derived CDR1 and CDR2 are SSHAT and FNYEAQ (reference sequence). The length of the CDR3 is 15 residues. Between the trimmed V and J ends, which lost 6 bases and 0 bases, there was a span of 11 bases. For the CDR3, the DNA is TGTGCCAGCAGACCAACAGGGCCGAACACCGGGGAGCTGTTTTTT. Translated, it gives CASRPTGPNTGELFF.

The chain recombines TRBV4-2 with TRBJ1-2; D not certain. The V end lost 1 base, the J end lost 6 bases, and 15 bases lay between the germline ends. The CDR3 is 15 residues long. Germline CDR1 is LGHNA and CDR2 is YNFKEQ. CDR3 in DNA: TGTGCCAGCAGCCAAGGGGGTGGGGAGCTCCATGGCTACACCTTC. Protein: CASSQGGGELHGYTF.

This clone was detected a few times. The chain is built from TRBV7-9 and TRBJ1-2; no definite D call. V lost 5 bases to trimming and J lost 8 bases, with 18 bases between them. Germline V CDR1 and CDR2: SEHNR, FQNEAQ (reference sequence). The CDR3 contains 14 residues. This CDR3 is CASSHIQSRGGYTF. The DNA of the CDR3 is TGTGCCAGCAGCCATATACAGTCCCGAGGGGGCTACACCTTC.

The chain links TRBV4-2 to TRBJ2-1; TRBD2 is a possible D gene (6 bases). V lost 4 bases to trimming and J lost 4 bases, with 14 bases between them. The V gene's germline CDR1 is LGHNA and CDR2 YNFKEQ. The CDR3 has 15 residues. The CDR3 DNA sequence: TGTGCCAGCAGCCCGGGGACTCCGAAATACAATGAGCAGTTCTTC. This encodes CASSPGTPKYNEQFF.

This clone is a singleton in its sample. The rearrangement joins TRBV7-9 to TRBJ1-2; 7 positions agree with TRBD1. Trimming took 8 bases from V and 6 from J; bases not matched to a gene: 9. Germline V gene data show CDR1 as SEHNR and CDR2 as FQNEAQ (reference sequence). This CDR3 has 13 amino acids. CDR3 nucleotide sequence: TGTGCCAGCGGCCCCCGCACAGGGGATGGCTACACCTTC. Translation: CASGPRTGDGYTF.

The chain links TRBV5-1 to TRBJ2-1; D gene unclear. The CDR3 length is 14 residues. Trimming left V 3 bases short and J 9 bases short, with 16 bases between. Germline values: CDR1 SGHRS, CDR2 YFSETQ. This CDR3 is CASSWDSTVGEQFF. The CDR3, as DNA: TGCGCCAGCAGCTGGGATTCAACCGTAGGTGAGCAGTTCTTC.

The rearrangement uses TRBV5-1 and TRBJ1-3; TRBD1 matches 7 bases. Germline assignment: CDR1 SGHRS and CDR2 YFSETQ. Unmatched junction bases numbered 10, after V lost 4 bases and J lost 0 bases. This CDR3 has 17 residues. CDR3 DNA sequence: TGCGCCAGCAGCCTACTGACAGGGACCACCTCTGGAAACACCATATATTTT. Translation gives CASSLLTGTTSGNTIYF.

The chain carries TRBV10-1 and TRBJ2-5; 7 bases match TRBD2. The CDR3 is 16 amino acids. In germline, CDR1 is WNHNN, CDR2 SYGVQD (reference sequence). After removal of 9 bases from V and 3 bases from J, the junction contained 16 bases not matched to a gene. Written as DNA, the CDR3 is TGCGCCAGGATAGATGCTGGACTAGGGATTGAAGAGACCCAGTACTTC. Residues: CARIDAGLGIEETQYF.